Below, 5 T cell receptor beta chains from the same sample are listed, as sequenced in a study of blood T cell repertoires in COVID-19. Data came from immunoSEQ multiplex PCR; TCRdb stores just in-frame clones and leaves some out. The sample contains more than 200,000 clones, approximately 86% of which appear only once. The specimen sequenced was peripheral blood. Every receptor here comes from a man aged 30-40 years with active or convalescent COVID-19.

The gene calls are TRBV7-2 and TRBJ2-6; D ambiguous. V was shortened by 0 bases and J by 2 bases, with 11 bases between the two germline ends. Looked up from germline, CDR1 is SGHTA and CDR2 is FQGNSA. The CDR3 has 17 residues. CDR3 residues: CASSLAAWAPGANVLTF. Here the CDR3 DNA reads TGTGCCAGCAGCTTAGCGGCATGGGCGCCTGGGGCCAACGTCCTGACTTTC.

The CDR3 is CASSGGGQWGWGAFF. Written as DNA, the CDR3 is TGTGCCAGCAGTGGAGGGGGACAGTGGGGATGGGGAGCTTTCTTT. The chain has TRBV25-1 and TRBJ1-1; 7 nucleotides align to TRBD1. V gave up 4 bases and J gave up 10 bases; unmatched junction bases: 15. Germline V gives CDR1 MGHDK, CDR2 SYGVNS. There are 15 residues in the CDR3.

The V gene is TRBV10-3, the J gene TRBJ1-1; 10 positions match TRBD1. The CDR3 totals 15 residues. With 4 bases clipped from V and 3 bases from J, the junction kept 5 bases outside the gene matches. CDR1 is ENHRY, CDR2 SYGVKD, per germline. CDR3 nucleotides: TGTGCCATCAGTGGGTCCGGGACAGGGGACACTGAAGCTTTCTTT. Translation gives CAISGSGTGDTEAFF.

This chain uses TRBV6-5 with TRBJ2-2; 7 bases are a match to TRBD1. CDR3 length equals 14 residues. Trimming removed 7 bases from V and 5 bases from J; junction bases left unmatched: 7. The germline V gene encodes CDR1 MNHEY and CDR2 SVGAGI. CDR3 bases: TGTGCCAGCAAGCGACAGGGATCGACCGGGGAGCTGTTTTTT. Protein product: CASKRQGSTGELFF.

J is TRBJ2-3 and V is TRBV3-1 (or the pseudogene TRBV3-2), with 8 nucleotides matching TRBD2. J lost 3 bases, V lost 0 bases, and 14 bases had no gene match. Looked up from germline, CDR1 is LGHDT and CDR2 is YNNKEL (reference sequence). The CDR3 runs 19 residues. CDR3 in amino acids: CASSQDVLRTGGWTDTQYF. The DNA for the CDR3 is TGTGCCAGCAGCCAAGATGTCCTCCGGACGGGGGGGTGGACAGATACGCAGTATTTT.